This T cell receptor (beta chain) was found in a study of cytomegalovirus exposure and HLA in healthy donors. Study outcomes and limitations: Links to common viral pathogens appeared, in a later analysis, for several of the most significant clusters.

This PCR relied on a set of 60 Vbeta primers and 13 Jbeta primers. The method was immunoSEQ multiplex PCR; TCRdb's version includes in-frame clones alone and lacks a portion of them. The table records 82,000 or so clones, around 10% of them present only once. This clone was seen more than once but under ten times. Its antigen is undetermined. In the same sample, other DNA sequences code for this CDR3. The sample consisted of PBMCs. The sequence derives from a man aged 60 to 75 in good health and CMV-seropositive.

CDR3 coding DNA: TGTGCCTGGAGGCCGGGACTCTTTAATGAAAAACTGTTTTTT. It translates to CAWRPGLFNEKLFF. V is TRBV30 and J is TRBJ1-4, with D maybe TRBD1 (5 bases). Trimming shortened V by 3 bases and J by 4 bases, and 12 bases separated the two germline ends. This CDR3 has 14 amino acids. The germline V gene encodes CDR1 GTSNPN and CDR2 SVGIG (reference sequence).